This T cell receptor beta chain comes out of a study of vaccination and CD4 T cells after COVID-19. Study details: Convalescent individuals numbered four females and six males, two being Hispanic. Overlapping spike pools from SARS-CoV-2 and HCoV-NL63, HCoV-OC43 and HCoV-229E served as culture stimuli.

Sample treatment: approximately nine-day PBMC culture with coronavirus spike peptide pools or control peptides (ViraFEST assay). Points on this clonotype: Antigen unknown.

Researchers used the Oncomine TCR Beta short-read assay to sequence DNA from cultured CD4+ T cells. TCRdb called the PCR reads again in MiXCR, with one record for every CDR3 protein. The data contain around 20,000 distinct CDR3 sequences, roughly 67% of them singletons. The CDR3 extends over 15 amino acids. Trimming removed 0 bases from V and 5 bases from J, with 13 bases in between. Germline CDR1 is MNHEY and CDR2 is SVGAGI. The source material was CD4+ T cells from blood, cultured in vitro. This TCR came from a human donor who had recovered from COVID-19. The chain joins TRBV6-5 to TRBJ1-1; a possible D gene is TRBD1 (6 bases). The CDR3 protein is CASSYSPGAQTEAFF. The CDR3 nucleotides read TGTGCCAGCAGTTACTCCCCGGGGGCGCAAACTGAAGCTTTCTTT.